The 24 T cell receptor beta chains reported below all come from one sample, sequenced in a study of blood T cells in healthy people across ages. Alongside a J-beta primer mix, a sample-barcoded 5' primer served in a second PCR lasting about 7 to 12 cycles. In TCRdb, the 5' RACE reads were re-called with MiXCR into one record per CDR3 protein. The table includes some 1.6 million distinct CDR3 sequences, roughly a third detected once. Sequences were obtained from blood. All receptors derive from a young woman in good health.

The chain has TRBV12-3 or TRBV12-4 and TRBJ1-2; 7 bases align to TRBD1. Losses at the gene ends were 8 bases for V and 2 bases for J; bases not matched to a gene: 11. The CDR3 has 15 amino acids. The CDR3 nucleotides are TGTGCCAGCGCTCTCCGGCCGGGACAGAACTATGGCTACACCTTC. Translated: CASALRPGQNYGYTF.

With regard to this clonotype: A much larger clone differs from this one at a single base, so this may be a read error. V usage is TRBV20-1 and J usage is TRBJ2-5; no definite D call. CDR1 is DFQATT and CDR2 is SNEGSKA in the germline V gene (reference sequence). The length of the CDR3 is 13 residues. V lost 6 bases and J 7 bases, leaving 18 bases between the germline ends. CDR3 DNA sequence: TGCAGTGCAGAACTCACCAATGCCGGGACCCAGTACTTC. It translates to CSAELTNAGTQYF.

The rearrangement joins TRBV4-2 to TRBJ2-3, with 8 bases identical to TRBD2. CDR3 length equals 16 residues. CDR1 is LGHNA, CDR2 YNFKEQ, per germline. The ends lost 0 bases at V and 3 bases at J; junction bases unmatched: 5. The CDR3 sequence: CASSQDRAGETDTQYF. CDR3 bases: TGTGCCAGCAGCCAAGATCGAGCGGGGGAAACAGATACGCAGTATTTT.

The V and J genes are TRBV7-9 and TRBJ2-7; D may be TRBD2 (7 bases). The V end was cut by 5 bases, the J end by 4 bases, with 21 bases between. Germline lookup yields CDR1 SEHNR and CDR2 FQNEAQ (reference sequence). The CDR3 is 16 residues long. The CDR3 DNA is TGTGCCAGCAGCGGAGCCGGGGGGCTGGATGCTTACGAGCAGTACTTC. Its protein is CASSGAGGLDAYEQYF.

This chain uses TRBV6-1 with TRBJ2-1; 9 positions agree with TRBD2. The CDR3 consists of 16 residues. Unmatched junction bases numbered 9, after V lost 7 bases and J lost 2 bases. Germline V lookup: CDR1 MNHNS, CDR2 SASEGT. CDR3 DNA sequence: TGTGCCAGCATAACCATAGCGGGGGTCACCTACAATGAGCAGTTCTTC. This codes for CASITIAGVTYNEQFF.

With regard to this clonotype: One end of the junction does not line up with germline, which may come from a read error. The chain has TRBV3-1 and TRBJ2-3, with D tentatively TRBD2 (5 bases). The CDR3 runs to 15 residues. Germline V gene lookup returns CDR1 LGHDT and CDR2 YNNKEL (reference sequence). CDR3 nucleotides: TGTGTCAGCAGCCAAGGTAGCGAACGCACAGATACGCAGTATTTT. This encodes CVSSQGSERTDTQYF.

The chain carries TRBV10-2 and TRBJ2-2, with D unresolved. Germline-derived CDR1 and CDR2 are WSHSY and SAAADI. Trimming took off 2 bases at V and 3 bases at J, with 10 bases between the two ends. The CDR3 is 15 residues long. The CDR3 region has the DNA TGCGCCAGCAGTGAGGGTAGGCATTACACCGGGGAGCTGTTTTTT. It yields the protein CASSEGRHYTGELFF.

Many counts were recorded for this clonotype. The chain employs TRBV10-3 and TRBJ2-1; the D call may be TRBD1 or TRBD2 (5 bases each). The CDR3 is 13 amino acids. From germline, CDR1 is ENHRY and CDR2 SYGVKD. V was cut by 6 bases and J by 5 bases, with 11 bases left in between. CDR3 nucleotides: TGTGCCATCAGGACTGGGACCGACAATGAGCAGTTCTTC. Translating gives CAIRTGTDNEQFF.

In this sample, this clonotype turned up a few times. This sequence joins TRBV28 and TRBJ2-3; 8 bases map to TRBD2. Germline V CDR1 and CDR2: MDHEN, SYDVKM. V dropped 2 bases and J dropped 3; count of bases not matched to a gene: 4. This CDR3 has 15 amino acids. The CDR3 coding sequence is TGTGCCAGCAGTTTAAGGTCTAGCGGGACAGATACGCAGTATTTT. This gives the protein CASSLRSSGTDTQYF.

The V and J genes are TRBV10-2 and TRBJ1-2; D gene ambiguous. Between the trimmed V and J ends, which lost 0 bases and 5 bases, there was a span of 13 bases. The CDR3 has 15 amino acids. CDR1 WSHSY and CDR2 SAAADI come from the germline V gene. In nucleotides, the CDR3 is TGCGCCAGCAGTGAGTCAATATTTGGATATTATGGCTACACCTTC. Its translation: CASSESIFGYYGYTF.

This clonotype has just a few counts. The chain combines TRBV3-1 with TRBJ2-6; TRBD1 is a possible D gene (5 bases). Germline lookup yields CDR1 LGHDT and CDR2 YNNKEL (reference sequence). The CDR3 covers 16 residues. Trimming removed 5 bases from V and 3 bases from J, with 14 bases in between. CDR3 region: CASSFLGVGGANVLTF. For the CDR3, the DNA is TGTGCCAGCAGCTTCTTAGGGGTAGGTGGGGCCAACGTCCTGACTTTC.

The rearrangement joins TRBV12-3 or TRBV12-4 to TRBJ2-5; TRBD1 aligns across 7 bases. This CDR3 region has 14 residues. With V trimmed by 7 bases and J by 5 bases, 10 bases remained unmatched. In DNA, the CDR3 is TGTGCCAGCAATTATCAAGGGGGCGGTGAGACCCAGTACTTC. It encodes CASNYQGGGETQYF.

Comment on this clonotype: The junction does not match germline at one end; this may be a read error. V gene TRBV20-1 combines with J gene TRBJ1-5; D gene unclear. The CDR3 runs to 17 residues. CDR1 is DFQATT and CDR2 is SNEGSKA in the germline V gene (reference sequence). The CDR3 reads CSVRDYPETYSNQPQHF. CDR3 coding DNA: TGCAGTGTTAGAGATTATCCAGAAACATATAGCAATCAGCCCCAGCATTTT.

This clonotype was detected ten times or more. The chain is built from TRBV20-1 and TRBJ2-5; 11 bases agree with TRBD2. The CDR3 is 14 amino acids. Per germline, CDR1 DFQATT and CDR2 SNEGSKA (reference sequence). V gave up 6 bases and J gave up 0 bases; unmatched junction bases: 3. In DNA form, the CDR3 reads TGCAGTGCCACGGGACTAGCGGACCAAGAGACCCAGTACTTC. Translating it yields CSATGLADQETQYF.

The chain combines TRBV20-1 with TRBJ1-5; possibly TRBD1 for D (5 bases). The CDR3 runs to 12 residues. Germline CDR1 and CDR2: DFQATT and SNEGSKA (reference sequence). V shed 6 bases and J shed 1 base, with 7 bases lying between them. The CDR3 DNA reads TGCAGTGCCGGGGGGAGCAATCAGCCCCAGCATTTT. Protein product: CSAGGSNQPQHF.

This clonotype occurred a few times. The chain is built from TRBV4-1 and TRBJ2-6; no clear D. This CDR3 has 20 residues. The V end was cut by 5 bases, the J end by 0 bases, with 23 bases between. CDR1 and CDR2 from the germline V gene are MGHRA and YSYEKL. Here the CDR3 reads CASSAGILQPPSSGANVLTF. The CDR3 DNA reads TGCGCCAGCAGCGCAGGAATTCTTCAGCCCCCTAGCTCTGGGGCCAACGTCCTGACTTTC.

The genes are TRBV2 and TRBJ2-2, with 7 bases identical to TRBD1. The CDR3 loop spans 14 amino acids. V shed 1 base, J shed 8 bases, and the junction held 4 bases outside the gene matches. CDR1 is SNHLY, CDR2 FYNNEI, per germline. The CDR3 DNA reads TGTGCCAGCAGTGAAGGGACAGGCGATGGGGAGCTGTTTTTT. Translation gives CASSEGTGDGELFF.

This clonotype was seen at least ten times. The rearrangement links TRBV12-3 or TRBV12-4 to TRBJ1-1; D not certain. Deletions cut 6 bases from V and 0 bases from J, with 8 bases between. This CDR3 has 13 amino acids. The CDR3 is CASSRTLNTEAFF. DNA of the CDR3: TGTGCCAGCAGCCGGACCTTGAACACTGAAGCTTTCTTT.

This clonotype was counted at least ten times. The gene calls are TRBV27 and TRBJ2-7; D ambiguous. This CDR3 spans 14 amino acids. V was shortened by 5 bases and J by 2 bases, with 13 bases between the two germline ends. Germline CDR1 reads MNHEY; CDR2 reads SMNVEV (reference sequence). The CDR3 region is CASSPVANPYEQYF. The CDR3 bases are TGTGCCAGCAGTCCCGTCGCGAATCCCTACGAGCAGTACTTC.

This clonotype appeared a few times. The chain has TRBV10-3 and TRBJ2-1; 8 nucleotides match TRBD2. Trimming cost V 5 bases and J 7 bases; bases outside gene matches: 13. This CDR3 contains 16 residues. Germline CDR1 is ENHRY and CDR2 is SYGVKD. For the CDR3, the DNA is TGTGCCATCAGTCGGGGACTAGGTGAAGGGGGGAATGAGCAGTTCTTC. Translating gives CAISRGLGEGGNEQFF.

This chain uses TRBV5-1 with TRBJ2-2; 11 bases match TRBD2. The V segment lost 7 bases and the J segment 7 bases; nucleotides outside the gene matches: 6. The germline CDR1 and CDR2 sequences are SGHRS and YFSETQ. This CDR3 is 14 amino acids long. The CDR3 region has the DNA TGCGCCAGCCCTCTAGCGGGGGGTTTCGGGGAGCTGTTTTTT. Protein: CASPLAGGFGELFF.

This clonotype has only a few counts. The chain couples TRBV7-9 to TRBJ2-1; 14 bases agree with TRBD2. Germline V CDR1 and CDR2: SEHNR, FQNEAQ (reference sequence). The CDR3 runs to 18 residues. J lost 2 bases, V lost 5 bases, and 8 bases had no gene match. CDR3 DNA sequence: TGTGCCAGCAGCCCCAAGACTAGCGGGAGGGCAACCTACAATGAGCAGTTCTTC. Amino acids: CASSPKTSGRATYNEQFF.

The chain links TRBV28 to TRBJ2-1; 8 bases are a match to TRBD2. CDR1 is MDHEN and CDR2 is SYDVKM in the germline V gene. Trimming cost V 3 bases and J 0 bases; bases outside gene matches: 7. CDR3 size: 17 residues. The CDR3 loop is CASSLLAGSSSYNEQFF. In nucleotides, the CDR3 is TGTGCCAGCAGTTTGTTAGCGGGATCGAGCTCCTACAATGAGCAGTTCTTC.

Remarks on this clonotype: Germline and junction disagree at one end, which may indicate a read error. This CDR3 reads CANSRDGTSGRPLGNEQFF. In DNA, the CDR3 is TGCGCCAACAGCCGAGACGGGACTAGCGGGAGACCCTTGGGCAATGAGCAGTTCTTC. The chain uses TRBV4-1 and TRBJ2-1; TRBD2 aligns across 14 bases. In germline, CDR1 is MGHRA, CDR2 YSYEKL. The CDR3 is made up of 19 amino acids.